A selection of T cell receptor beta chains follows, all from one sample in a study of shared clonotypes between healthy human individuals. The method was immunoSEQ multiplex PCR; TCRdb's version includes in-frame clones alone and lacks a portion of them. The table has 2 million to 2.5 million clones, roughly 90% seen once. Sequenced material: naive CD4+ T cells from PBMCs. These receptors were collected from a man aged 18 to 35 in good health. Some clones in this sample may be carry-over from other donors' samples. The CDR3 runs from the conserved cysteine through the conserved F or W. The D gene is left open where the match is weak. Clone size is given for some rows only: seen once, a few or many times, or a class if the clone is expanded.

D	length	V	size	J	DNA	CDR3
TRBD2	15	TRBV7-2	NA	TRBJ2-7	TGTGCCAGCAGCCAACTAGCGGGAGGACCCTACGAGCAGTACTTC	CASSQLAGGPYEQYF
NA	11	TRBV7-8	NA	TRBJ2-7	TGTGCCAGCAGCTTCGGTGACGAGCAGTACTTC	CASSFGDEQYF
NA	11	TRBV20-1	NA	TRBJ1-5	TGCAGTGTTCGAGGGAATCAGCCCCAGCATTTT	CSVRGNQPQHF
NA	17	TRBV5-4	NA	TRBJ2-2	TGTGCCAGCAGCCCCCGGGGTGGCGGGATAGGGACCGGGGAGCTGTTTTTT	CASSPRGGGIGTGELFF
TRBD2	16	TRBV5-4	NA	TRBJ2-5	TGTGCCAGCAGCTTGGGGACTAGCGGAGGCCAAGAGACCCAGTACTTC	CASSLGTSGGQETQYF
TRBD1	17	TRBV5-1	NA	TRBJ1-2	TGCGCCAGCAGCGGATTTGCGGGACAGCTTACTAACTATGGCTACACCTTC	CASSGFAGQLTNYGYTF
NA	14	TRBV6-5	NA	TRBJ2-7	TGTGCCAGCCTAGGGTCGGGTAGAACCTACGAGCAGTACTTC	CASLGSGRTYEQYF
NA	15	TRBV27	NA	TRBJ2-1	TGTGCCAGCAGAAGCGACAGGATCATTAACAATGAGCAGTTCTTC	CASRSDRIINNEQFF
NA	15	TRBV5-1	NA	TRBJ1-1	TGCGCCAGCAGCTTGGGTGGGGGCTTGGGAACTGAAGCTTTCTTT	CASSLGGGLGTEAFF
TRBD2	15	TRBV28	NA	TRBJ2-2	TGTGCCAGCAGAAGCGGGAGGGCCCGAAACGGGGAGCTGTTTTTT	CASRSGRARNGELFF
NA	16	TRBV25-1	NA	TRBJ2-2	TGTGCCAGCAGTGACTTTGGGGCTCCGGACACCGGGGAGCTGTTTTTT	CASSDFGAPDTGELFF
NA	12	TRBV28	NA	TRBJ1-5	TGTGCCAGCCGATTGGGCGATCAGCCCCAGCATTTT	CASRLGDQPQHF
NA	15	TRBV7-3	NA	TRBJ2-7	TGTGCCAGCAGCTTAAATCGAGGTAGCGCCTACGAGCAGTACTTC	CASSLNRGSAYEQYF
TRBD2	17	TRBV19	NA	TRBJ2-1	TGTGCCAGTAGTATATTGGGGGCTAGCGGGATATTGAGTGAGCAGTTCTTC	CASSILGASGILSEQFF
NA	14	TRBV7-3	NA	TRBJ2-3	TGTGCCAGCAGCTTATTGGCGGGTTCGGATACGCAGTATTTT	CASSLLAGSDTQYF
TRBD2	16	TRBV5-4	NA	TRBJ2-3	TGTGCCAGCAGCCCGCTGGGAGGGGCTACAACAGATACGCAGTATTTT	CASSPLGGATTDTQYF
NA	12	TRBV2	NA	TRBJ2-7	TGTGCCAGCAGGGACGACACCTACGAGCAGTACTTC	CASRDDTYEQYF
TRBD1	14	TRBV9	NA	TRBJ1-2	TGTGCCAGCAGCGAGGGGGACAGGGAGGGCGGCTACACCTTC	CASSEGDREGGYTF
TRBD2	15	TRBV9	few	TRBJ2-1	TGTGCCAGCAGCGTAGAAGGACTAGCGGACAATGAGCAGTTCTTC	CASSVEGLADNEQFF
TRBD1	15	TRBV5-4	NA	TRBJ1-1	TGTGCCAGCAGCTACGACGTTGACAGGGGTGCTGAAGCTTTCTTT	CASSYDVDRGAEAFF
TRBD1	14	TRBV28	once	TRBJ1-1	TGTGCCAGCAGGGGAGCAGGGGGACACACTGAAGCTTTCTTT	CASRGAGGHTEAFF
TRBD2	15	TRBV19	NA	TRBJ2-5	TGTGCCAGTAGTGATACTAGCGGGAGTCAAGAGACCCAGTACTTC	CASSDTSGSQETQYF
TRBD2	16	TRBV19	NA	TRBJ2-5	TGTGCCAGTAGTAATAGCGGGAGGGCCTCGGGAGAGACCCAGTACTTC	CASSNSGRASGETQYF
NA	15	TRBV5-1	NA	TRBJ1-4	TGCGCCAGCAACCCGGGGCGGGGAGGTAATGAAAAACTGTTTTTT	CASNPGRGGNEKLFF
TRBD1	15	TRBV7-3	NA	TRBJ2-2	TGTGCCAGCAGCCCCCGGACAGGGGGTAGAGGGGAGCTGTTTTTT	CASSPRTGGRGELFF
NA	14	TRBV7-9	NA	TRBJ1-2	TGTGCCAGCAGCTTACAGGGCCTGCACTATGGCTACACCTTC	CASSLQGLHYGYTF
TRBD2	15	TRBV27	NA	TRBJ2-3	TGTGCCAGCAGTTTTATGTCTAGCGGGGTAGATACGCAGTATTTT	CASSFMSSGVDTQYF
NA	15	TRBV2	few	TRBJ1-1	TGTGCCAGCAGTGCGTCGGGATTGGTGAACACTGAAGCTTTCTTT	CASSASGLVNTEAFF
NA	13	TRBV9	NA	TRBJ1-3	TGTGCCAGCAACGGCGGCTCTGGAAACACCATATATTTT	CASNGGSGNTIYF
NA	17	TRBV5-6	NA	TRBJ1-3	TGTGCCAGCAGCCTCCTACAATTGGCTTCCTCTGGAAACACCATATATTTT	CASSLLQLASSGNTIYF
NA	15	TRBV28	NA	TRBJ1-4	TGTGCCAGCAGTTTCGGGGGGACGGCAAGTGAAAAACTGTTTTTT	CASSFGGTASEKLFF
NA	15	TRBV7-6	NA	TRBJ2-1	TGTGCCAGCAGCTTAGCACGAACTAGCCCCCATGAGCAGTTCTTC	CASSLARTSPHEQFF
TRBD2	18	TRBV6-1	NA	TRBJ2-1	TGTGCCAGCAGTGAAGACCCAGGGACTAGCGTCACCTACAATGAGCAGTTCTTC	CASSEDPGTSVTYNEQFF
TRBD1	14	TRBV5-6	NA	TRBJ1-6	TGTGCCAGCAGCTTGGAAGGGGGCAGTTCACCCCTCCACTTT	CASSLEGGSSPLHF
NA	15	TRBV5-1	NA	TRBJ1-2	TGCGCCAGCAGCCCCGGTGTTACCCAGATCTATGGCTACACCTTC	CASSPGVTQIYGYTF
NA	14	TRBV5-1	once	TRBJ1-1	TGCGCCAGCAGCTTAATACAAATGAACACTGAAGCTTTCTTT	CASSLIQMNTEAFF
TRBD1	17	TRBV7-9	NA	TRBJ1-1	TGTGCCAGCGGGGGGAGGACAGGGGTCCTCGGGGACACTGAAGCTTTCTTT	CASGGRTGVLGDTEAFF